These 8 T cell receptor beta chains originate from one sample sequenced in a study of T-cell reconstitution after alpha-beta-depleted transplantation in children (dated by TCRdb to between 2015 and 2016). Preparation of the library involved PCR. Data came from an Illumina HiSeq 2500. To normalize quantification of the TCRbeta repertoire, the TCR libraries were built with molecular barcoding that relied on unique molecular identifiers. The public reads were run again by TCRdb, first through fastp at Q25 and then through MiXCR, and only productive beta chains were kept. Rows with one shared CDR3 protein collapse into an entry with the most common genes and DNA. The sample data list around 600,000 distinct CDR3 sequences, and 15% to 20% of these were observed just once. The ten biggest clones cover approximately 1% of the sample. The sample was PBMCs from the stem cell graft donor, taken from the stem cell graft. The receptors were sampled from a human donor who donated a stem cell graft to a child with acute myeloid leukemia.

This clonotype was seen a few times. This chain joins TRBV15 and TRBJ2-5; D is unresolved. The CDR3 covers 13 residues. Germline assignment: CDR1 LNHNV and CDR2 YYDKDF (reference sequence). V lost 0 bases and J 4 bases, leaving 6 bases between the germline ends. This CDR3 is CATSRDHRETQYF. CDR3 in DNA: TGTGCCACCAGCAGAGATCATCGAGAGACCCAGTACTTC.

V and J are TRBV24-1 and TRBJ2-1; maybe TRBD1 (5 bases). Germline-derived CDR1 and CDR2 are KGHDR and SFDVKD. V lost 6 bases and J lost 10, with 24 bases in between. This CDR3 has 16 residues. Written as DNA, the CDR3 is TGTGCCACCAGTCGCCCCCAGGGATCCCATGGATGGGAGCAGTTCTTC. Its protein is CATSRPQGSHGWEQFF.

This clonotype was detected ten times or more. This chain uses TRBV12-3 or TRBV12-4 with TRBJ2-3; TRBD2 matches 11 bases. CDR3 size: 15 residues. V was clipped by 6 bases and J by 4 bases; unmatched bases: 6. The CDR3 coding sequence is TGTGCCAGCAGCTCTAGCGGGGGGTCGTCAGATACGCAGTATTTT. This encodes CASSSSGGSSDTQYF.

As DNA, the CDR3 is TGTGCCAGCAAAGGGGCGGGGGATACGCAGTATTTT. Amino acids: CASKGAGDTQYF. This sequence joins TRBV7-2 and TRBJ2-3; D perhaps matches TRBD2 (6 bases). Germline V lookup: CDR1 SGHTA, CDR2 FQGNSA. V lost 7 bases and J 6 bases, leaving 11 bases between the germline ends. The CDR3 has 12 amino acids.

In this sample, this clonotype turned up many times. The CDR3 region has the DNA TGTGCCACCAGCAGAGTACAGTACCATGGCTACACCTTC. Its protein product is CATSRVQYHGYTF. The chain uses TRBV15 and TRBJ1-2; no clear D. V gave up 1 base and J gave up 6 bases, with 9 bases separating them. The CDR3 is made up of 13 amino acids. Germline V gene lookup returns CDR1 LNHNV and CDR2 YYDKDF (reference sequence).

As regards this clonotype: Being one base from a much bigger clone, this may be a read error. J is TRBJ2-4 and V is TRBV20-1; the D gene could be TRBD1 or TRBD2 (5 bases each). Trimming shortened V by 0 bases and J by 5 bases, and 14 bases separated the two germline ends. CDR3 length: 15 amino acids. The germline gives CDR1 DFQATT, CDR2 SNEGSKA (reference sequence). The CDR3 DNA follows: TGCAGTGCTAGAGAGGGGTGGGGGACCGAAAACATTCAGTACTTC. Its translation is CSAREGWGTENIQYF.

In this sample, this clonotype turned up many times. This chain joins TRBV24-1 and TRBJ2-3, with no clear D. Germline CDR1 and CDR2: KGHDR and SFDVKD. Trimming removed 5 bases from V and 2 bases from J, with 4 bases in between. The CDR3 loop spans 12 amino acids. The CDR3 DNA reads TGTGCCACCAGTGCCACCACAGATACGCAGTATTTT. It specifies CATSATTDTQYF.

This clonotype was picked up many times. The CDR3 DNA reads as TGTGCCAGCAAGGGACACCGACAGACCGGGGAGACCCAGTACTTC. Translated, it gives CASKGHRQTGETQYF. J is TRBJ2-5 and V is TRBV6-1; a possible D gene is TRBD1 (6 bases). Trimming took 7 bases from V and 5 from J, leaving 20 bases between them. The CDR3 has 15 residues. Germline CDR1 is MNHNS and CDR2 is SASEGT.